A single sample gave rise to the 32 T cell receptor beta chains below, sequenced in a study of T cell responses to AZD1222 COVID-19 vaccine. Profiled with immunoSEQ multiplex PCR; TCRdb holds only in-frame clones, not every one. The sample shows tens of thousands of clones, 89% of them seen only once. This material consisted of peripheral blood, taken 28 days after the second AZD1222 dose. The origin of the receptors is an adult who received the AZD1222 COVID-19 vaccine.

V gene TRBV3-1 (or the pseudogene TRBV3-2) combines with J gene TRBJ1-2, with 7 bases that match TRBD1. CDR1 is LGHDT and CDR2 is YNNKEL in the germline V gene (reference sequence). J gave up 3 bases and V 4 bases, and 5 bases lay outside the gene matches. This CDR3 has 14 amino acids. The CDR3 sequence is CASSPRDSYYGYTF. The CDR3 DNA follows: TGTGCCAGCAGCCCACGGGACAGCTACTATGGCTACACCTTC.

The table lists this clone with a few counts. CDR3 nucleotide sequence: TGCGCCAGCAGTGAGCAGTATAACACTGAAGCTTTCTTT. It specifies CASSEQYNTEAFF. This chain connects TRBV10-1 to TRBJ1-1, with no clear D. The CDR3 has 13 amino acids. Germline loops: CDR1 WNHNN, CDR2 SYGVQD (reference sequence). V lost 2 bases and J lost 2, with 6 bases in between.

The rearrangement links TRBV6-5 to TRBJ2-7; 7 nucleotides match TRBD1. The junction had 5 bases not matched to a gene; V was cut back by 6 bases and J by 3 bases. The CDR3 contains 13 residues. Germline loops: CDR1 MNHEY, CDR2 SVGAGI. CDR3 residues: CASRETGNYEQYF. CDR3 in DNA: TGTGCCAGCAGGGAGACAGGGAACTACGAGCAGTACTTC.

CDR3 amino acids: CASSLVLAAYQETQYF. The CDR3 nucleotides read TGTGCCAGCAGCTTAGTCTTAGCGGCGTACCAAGAGACCCAGTACTTC. The V gene is TRBV7-9, the J gene TRBJ2-5, with a possible D match to TRBD2 (6 bases). Germline lookup yields CDR1 SEHNR and CDR2 FQNEAQ (reference sequence). CDR3 length: 16 amino acids. Between the trimmed V and J ends, which lost 1 base and 0 bases, there was a span of 12 bases.

The V gene is TRBV18, the J gene TRBJ2-7; a weak D match, TRBD1 (6 bases). Germline V CDR1 and CDR2: KGHSH, LQKENI. The CDR3 contains 14 residues. V lost 3 bases, J lost 6 bases, and 15 bases lay in between. The CDR3 DNA is TGTGCCAGCTCACCCCGCACAGGGTCGGTCGAGCAGTACGTC. Its protein is CASSPRTGSVEQYV.

The chain employs TRBV18 and TRBJ2-2; 8 bases fit TRBD1. The length of the CDR3 is 17 residues. The germline CDR1 and CDR2 sequences are KGHSH and LQKENI. The J segment lost 4 bases and the V segment lost 0 bases, leaving 7 bases of the junction unmatched. The CDR3 sequence: CASSPPGQGATTGELFF. The CDR3, as DNA: TGTGCCAGCTCACCACCCGGGCAGGGGGCGACCACCGGGGAGCTGTTTTTT.

The chain links TRBV6-5 to TRBJ2-7, with no clear D. CDR1 is MNHEY and CDR2 is SVGAGI in the germline V gene. The CDR3 has 11 residues. Trimming took 5 bases from V and 3 from J, leaving 5 bases between them. CDR3 residues: CASSMGYEQYV. CDR3 sequence (DNA): TGTGCCAGCAGTATGGGCTACGAGCAGTACGTC.

The CDR3 loop reads CASSLLGRIYGYTF. The DNA for the CDR3 is TGTGCCAGCAGTTTACTGGGACGGATTTATGGCTACACCTTC. This chain uses TRBV28 with TRBJ1-2; weak D call: TRBD1 (5 bases). The germline V gene encodes CDR1 MDHEN and CDR2 SYDVKM. CDR3 length: 14 amino acids. V dropped 2 bases and J dropped 5 bases, with 12 bases sitting between them.

A single count supports this clone. The V gene is TRBV9, the J gene TRBJ1-6, with 7 bases matching TRBD1. Germline lookup yields CDR1 SGDLS and CDR2 YYNGEE. The CDR3 has 15 amino acids. After removal of 0 bases from V and 9 bases from J, the junction contained 6 bases not matched to a gene. The CDR3 sequence: CASSVATGAGSPLHF. CDR3 nucleotide sequence: TGTGCCAGCAGCGTAGCCACAGGGGCAGGTTCACCCCTCCACTTT. The whole variable domain, remainder taken from reference TRBV9 and TRBJ1-6, is DSGVTQTPKHLITATGQRVTLRCSPRSGDLSVYWYQQSLDQGLQFLIQYYNGEERAKGNILERFSAQQFPDLHSELNLSSLELGDSALYFCASSVATGAGSPLHFGNGTRLTVT.

This chain uses TRBV23-1 with TRBJ1-1, with unresolved D. TRBV23-1 is labeled an ORF, and its function is uncertain. Trimming pared 2 bases from V and 0 bases from J, leaving 4 bases between. The CDR3 extends over 13 amino acids. CDR3 in amino acids: CASSQTLNTEAFF. The DNA of the CDR3 is TGCGCCAGCAGTCAAACCTTGAACACTGAAGCTTTCTTT.

This clone appeared a single time. The rearrangement links TRBV5-1 to TRBJ1-1; D might be TRBD1 (5 bases). The CDR3 is made up of 13 amino acids. Per germline, CDR1 SGHRS and CDR2 YFSETQ. V lost 4 bases and J 6 bases, leaving 13 bases between the germline ends. This chain's CDR3 is CASSLDTGPEAFF. For the CDR3, the DNA is TGCGCCAGCAGCCTAGACACGGGACCTGAAGCTTTCTTT.

Here the CDR3 DNA reads TGTGCCAGTAGTATTTGGTCCCAAGAGACCCAGTACTTC. Translation gives CASSIWSQETQYF. This sequence joins TRBV19 and TRBJ2-5; D gene uncertain. CDR1 LNHDA and CDR2 SQIVND come from the germline V gene (reference sequence). V was shortened by 3 bases and J by 1 base, with 6 bases between the two germline ends. This CDR3 has 13 amino acids.

This clone has a handful of counts. V gene TRBV27 combines with J gene TRBJ2-5; 13 bases are shared with TRBD2. CDR3 size: 15 residues. Germline assignment: CDR1 MNHEY and CDR2 SMNVEV (reference sequence). After removal of 5 bases from V and 5 bases from J, the junction contained 5 bases not matched to a gene. The DNA for the CDR3 is TGTGCCAGCAGTGGCGGACTAGCGGGGGCTGAGACCCAGTACTTC. This translates into CASSGGLAGAETQYF.

This chain joins TRBV6-2 or TRBV6-3 and TRBJ2-1; TRBD2 agrees at 14 bases. Germline V gene sequence: CDR1 MNHEY, CDR2 SVGEGT. CDR3 length equals 17 residues. V gave up 2 bases and J gave up 4 bases; unmatched junction bases: 4. As DNA, the CDR3 is TGTGCCAGCAGTTACACCGGGACTAGCGGGGGTTACAATGAGCAGTTCTTC. Protein sequence: CASSYTGTSGGYNEQFF.

CDR3: CASSVVETQYF. In DNA, the CDR3 is TGTGCCAGCAGCGTAGTAGAGACCCAGTACTTC. The gene calls are TRBV11-2 and TRBJ2-5; D remains unclear. The ends were cut back, 5 bases at V and 4 bases at J, with 5 bases in the middle. CDR3 length equals 11 residues. Germline V lookup: CDR1 SGHAT, CDR2 FQNNGV. Based on the CDR3 plus reference TRBV11-2 and TRBJ2-5, the full variable domain is EAGVAQSPRYKIIEKRQSVAFWCNPISGHATLYWYQQILGQGPKLLIQFQNNGVVDDSQLPKDRFSAERLKGVDSTLKIQPAKLEDSAVYLCASSVVETQYFGPGTRLLVL.

The chain recombines TRBV15 with TRBJ1-4; 7 bases fit TRBD1. In germline, CDR1 is LNHNV, CDR2 YYDKDF (reference sequence). V trimming: 0 bases; J trimming: 6 bases; junction bases outside the gene matches: 4. The CDR3 covers 15 residues. The CDR3 DNA follows: TGTGCCACCAGCAGAGATGTCGGGACAGATGAAAAACTGTTTTTT. Amino acids: CATSRDVGTDEKLFF.

The chain joins TRBV5-1 to TRBJ1-1; a possible D gene is TRBD1 (5 bases). Trimming removed 2 bases at V and 2 bases at J, with 7 bases between. CDR1 and CDR2 from the germline V gene are SGHRS and YFSETQ. The CDR3 is 13 amino acids. CDR3 DNA sequence: TGCGCCAGCAGCTTCGACAGCAACACTGAAGCTTTCTTT. This encodes CASSFDSNTEAFF. The variable domain in full, completed from reference TRBV5-1 and TRBJ1-1, reads KAGVTQTPRYLIKTRGQQVTLSCSPISGHRSVSWYQQTPGQGLQFLFEYFSETQRNKGNFPGRFSGRQFSNSRSEMNVSTLELGDSALYLCASSFDSNTEAFFGQGTRLTVV.

This chain links TRBV27 with TRBJ1-2; TRBD1 might be the D (6 bases). CDR3 length: 14 residues. V dropped 6 bases and J dropped 3 bases, with 14 bases sitting between them. Germline lookup yields CDR1 MNHEY and CDR2 SMNVEV (reference sequence). The CDR3 bases are TGTGCCAGCAGGGGGGGGACAACGTACTATGGCTACACCTTC. Translating it yields CASRGGTTYYGYTF.

The J gene is TRBJ2-1, the V gene TRBV10-1, with 7 nucleotides matching TRBD2. The CDR3 runs to 16 residues. Germline V gives CDR1 WNHNN, CDR2 SYGVQD (reference sequence). V was pared by 2 bases and J by 3 bases, with 7 bases of the junction left unmatched. This CDR3 is CASSEAQRGIYNEQFF. CDR3 nucleotide sequence: TGCGCCAGCAGTGAGGCCCAGCGGGGTATCTACAATGAGCAGTTCTTC.

J is TRBJ2-3 and V is TRBV11-2, with D possibly matching TRBD2 (6 bases). V lost 8 bases, J lost 0 bases, and 18 bases lay in between. The germline V gene encodes CDR1 SGHAT and CDR2 FQNNGV. CDR3 length: 16 amino acids. The CDR3 loop reads CASQLGWRGSTDTQYF. The DNA of the CDR3 is TGTGCCAGCCAACTTGGTTGGCGGGGTAGCACAGATACGCAGTATTTT.

The chain uses TRBV6-2 or TRBV6-3 and TRBJ2-5; no reliable D call. The CDR3 length is 14 residues. Germline V gives CDR1 MNHEY, CDR2 SVGEGT. V was cut by 5 bases and J by 1 base, with 11 bases left in between. CDR3 nucleotide sequence: TGTGCCAGCAGTCCCCGGGCAGCCCAAGAGACCCAGTACTTC. Protein sequence: CASSPRAAQETQYF.

The chain links TRBV5-1 to TRBJ2-7; possibly TRBD1 or TRBD2 for D (6 bases each). The V end lost 4 bases, the J end lost 7 bases, and 18 bases lay between the germline ends. The CDR3 is made up of 14 amino acids. CDR1 and CDR2 from the germline V gene are SGHRS and YFSETQ. The CDR3 protein is CASSPFTGATEQYF. The CDR3 DNA reads TGCGCCAGCAGCCCATTCACGGGGGCAACGGAGCAGTACTTC.

The rearrangement uses TRBV28 and TRBJ2-1; D may be TRBD1 or TRBD2 (5 bases each). This CDR3 spans 14 amino acids. Germline loops: CDR1 MDHEN, CDR2 SYDVKM. Trimming left V 1 base short and J 6 bases short, with 10 bases between. This CDR3 reads CASSLLGTGNEQFF. The DNA for the CDR3 is TGTGCCAGCAGTTTATTGGGGACGGGCAATGAGCAGTTCTTC.

The chain joins TRBV7-9 to TRBJ1-2; 9 nucleotides match TRBD1. The CDR3 is 17 amino acids. Unmatched junction bases numbered 14, after V lost 3 bases and J lost 6 bases. Looked up from germline, CDR1 is SEHNR and CDR2 is FQNEAQ (reference sequence). The CDR3 spells CASSLFGTGTSFDGYTF. CDR3 sequence (DNA): TGTGCCAGCAGCTTGTTCGGGACAGGGACCAGTTTTGATGGCTACACCTTC. Complete variable domain (other parts from reference TRBV7-9 and TRBJ1-2): DTGVSQNPRHKITKRGQNVTFRCDPISEHNRLYWYRQTLGQGPEFLTYFQNEAQLEKSRLLSDRFSAERPKGSFSTLEIQRTEQGDSAMYLCASSLFGTGTSFDGYTFGSGTRLTVV.

The V gene is TRBV10-3, the J gene TRBJ1-1; D is ambiguous. The germline V gene has CDR1 ENHRY and CDR2 SYGVKD. This CDR3 has 11 amino acids. V was pared by 6 bases and J by 7 bases, with 9 bases between. CDR3 sequence reads: CAISSVVEAFF. The CDR3 nucleotides read TGTGCCATCAGCTCTGTCGTTGAAGCTTTCTTT.

This clone occurred a few times. This chain joins TRBV10-3 and TRBJ2-3; D remains ambiguous. Trimming cost V 3 bases and J 0 bases, with 10 bases left between them. The CDR3 has 15 residues. CDR1 is ENHRY, CDR2 SYGVKD, per germline. CDR3 DNA: TGTGCCATCAGTGAAGGGTTGGCAAGCACAGATACGCAGTATTTT. Protein sequence: CAISEGLASTDTQYF.

This clone has just one count. The genes are TRBV4-2 and TRBJ1-2; the match to TRBD1 covers 10 bases. V was clipped by 0 bases and J by 8 bases; unmatched bases: 6. Germline CDR1 and CDR2: LGHNA and YNFKEQ. The CDR3 runs 15 residues. For the CDR3, the DNA is TGTGCCAGCAGCCAAGAGGACAGGGGGTTTTACGGCTACACCTTC. It specifies CASSQEDRGFYGYTF.

This clone was recorded a few times. J is TRBJ2-7 and V is TRBV7-6; no definite D call. Trimming removed 1 base at V and 3 bases at J, with 7 bases between. This CDR3 is 13 amino acids long. Germline assignment: CDR1 SGHVS and CDR2 FNYEAQ. CDR3 coding DNA: TGTGCCAGCAGCTTAGGCCCAAACTACGAGCAGTACGTC. This translates into CASSLGPNYEQYV.

This chain uses TRBV6-6 with TRBJ1-5; maybe TRBD1 (5 bases). Germline-derived CDR1 and CDR2 are MNHNY and SVGAGI (reference sequence). V was cut by 0 bases and J by 6 bases, with 12 bases left in between. The CDR3 runs to 15 residues. The CDR3 DNA is TGTGCCAGCAGTTACTCGCAAGACAGCGCTCAGCCCCAGCATTTT. It translates to CASSYSQDSAQPQHF.

V is TRBV18 and J is TRBJ2-1; either TRBD1 or TRBD2 may fit D (5 bases each). V gave up 1 base and J gave up 10 bases, with 11 bases separating them. Germline CDR1 is KGHSH and CDR2 is LQKENI. CDR3 size: 13 residues. CDR3 nucleotide sequence: TGTGCCAGCTCACCACGAGGGGCTGTGGAGCAGTTCTTC. This sequence encodes CASSPRGAVEQFF.

The table lists this clone with a count of one. The V and J genes are TRBV9 and TRBJ1-3; D is uncertain. The germline V gene has CDR1 SGDLS and CDR2 YYNGEE. Between the trimmed V and J ends, which lost 5 bases and 0 bases, there was a span of 12 bases. The CDR3 contains 15 residues. CDR3 sequence (DNA): TGTGCCAGCAGTGCCTCCGGGAGCTCTGGAAACACCATATATTTT. This sequence encodes CASSASGSSGNTIYF.

The DNA for the CDR3 is TGTGCCAGCAGCTCAGACGGCGGGCCTGGGCTCTGGGAGAATGAGCAGTTCTTC. This sequence encodes CASSSDGGPGLWENEQFF. This chain connects TRBV13 to TRBJ2-1; D possibly corresponds to TRBD2 (5 bases). Germline V lookup: CDR1 PRHDT, CDR2 FYEKMQ (reference sequence). The CDR3 spans 18 residues. V lost 4 bases and J lost 7, with 26 bases in between.